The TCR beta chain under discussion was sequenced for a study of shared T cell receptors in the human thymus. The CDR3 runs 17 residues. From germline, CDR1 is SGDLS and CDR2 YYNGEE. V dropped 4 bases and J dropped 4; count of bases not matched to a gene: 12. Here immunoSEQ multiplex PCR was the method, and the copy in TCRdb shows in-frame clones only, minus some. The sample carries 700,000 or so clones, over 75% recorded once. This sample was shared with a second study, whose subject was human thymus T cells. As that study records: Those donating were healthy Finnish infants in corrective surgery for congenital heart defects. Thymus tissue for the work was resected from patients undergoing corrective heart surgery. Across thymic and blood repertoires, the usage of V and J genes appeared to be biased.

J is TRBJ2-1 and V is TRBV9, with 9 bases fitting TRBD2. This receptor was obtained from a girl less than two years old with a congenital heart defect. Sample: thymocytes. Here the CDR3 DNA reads TGTGCCAGCAGCACCCCGTCGGGCGGGAGGGGGTACAATGAGCAGTTCTTC. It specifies CASSTPSGGRGYNEQFF.